Presented here are 28 T cell receptor beta chains from one specimen sequenced in a study of cytomegalovirus exposure and HLA in healthy donors (TCRdb year 2017). The receptor library was made with the immunoSEQ multiplex PCR assay. For the multiplex PCR, a mixture combining 60 forward primers for TCR Vbeta segments and 13 reverse primers for TCR Jbeta segments was used. TCRdb mirrors the immuneACCESS table, restricted to in-frame sequences. Some clones are absent from its copies; in checked studies, under half trace to an unresolved V gene, and the reason for the others is unknown. This sample lists about 130,000 clones; more than 80% were detected once. The ten biggest clones cover 2.5% to 3% of the sample. Specimen: PBMCs. The origin of the receptors is a man aged 25-40 years in good health and CMV-seronegative.

The rearrangement links TRBV9 to TRBJ2-7, with a weak D call TRBD2 (6 bases). The germline V and J ends were trimmed by 0 bases and 5 bases, with 15 bases remaining between them. Germline CDR1 is SGDLS and CDR2 is YYNGEE. The CDR3 runs 15 residues. The DNA of the CDR3 is TGTGCCAGCAGCGTAGGGCCTAGCGAGCCCCACGAGCAGTACTTC. It translates to CASSVGPSEPHEQYF.

The CDR3 region has the DNA TGCGCCAGCAGCCAAGACCCTAGCGGGGCCTACGAGCAGTACTTC. Amino acids: CASSQDPSGAYEQYF. The V call is TRBV4-3, the J call TRBJ2-7, with 9 positions matching TRBD2. The ends lost 0 bases at V and 2 bases at J; junction bases unmatched: 2. Germline CDR1 LGHNA, CDR2 YSLEER. This CDR3 region has 15 residues.

The J gene is TRBJ2-1, the V gene TRBV2; TRBD2 matches 8 bases. Germline loops: CDR1 SNHLY, CDR2 FYNNEI. Trimming cost V 8 bases and J 15 bases; bases outside gene matches: 9. This CDR3 comprises 11 residues. CDR3 bases: TGTGCCAGCTTTCGGGAGGGCTTTGGGTTCTTC. Encoded protein: CASFREGFGFF.

Comments on this clone: At one boundary the junction diverges from the germline segment, which might be a read error. This chain uses TRBV27 with TRBJ2-7; D unresolved. This CDR3 is 11 amino acids long. CDR1 and CDR2 (germline): MNHEY, SMNVEV (reference sequence). For the CDR3, the DNA is TGTGCCAGCAGCATAGGAGTAGAGCAGCACTTC. This gives the protein CASSIGVEQHF.

The rearrangement uses TRBV18 and TRBJ2-2; 7 nucleotides match TRBD2. The ends lost 3 bases at V and 5 bases at J; junction bases unmatched: 6. The germline V gene encodes CDR1 KGHSH and CDR2 LQKENI. This CDR3 spans 15 amino acids. The CDR3 sequence: CASSPGGGQTGELFF. CDR3 coding DNA: TGTGCCAGCTCACCCGGCGGGGGTCAAACCGGGGAGCTGTTTTTT.

On this clone: A junction boundary mismatches the germline segment, possibly from a read error. This chain joins TRBV5-1 and TRBJ1-1, with D perhaps matching TRBD1 (6 bases). Germline values: CDR1 SGHRS, CDR2 YFSETQ. CDR3 length: 16 amino acids. The CDR3 loop is CASGSSPLGQNPEAFF. In DNA, the CDR3 is TGCGCCAGCGGCTCATCGCCCCTTGGACAGAACCCTGAAGCTTTCTTT. Full variable domain (missing parts from reference TRBV5-1 and TRBJ1-1): KAGVTQTPRYLIKTRGQQVTLSCSPISGHRSVSWYQQTPGQGLQFLFEYFSETQRNKGNFPGRFSGRQFSNSRSEMNVSTLELGDSALYLCASGSSPLGQNPEAFFGQGTRLTVV.

The V call is TRBV2, the J call TRBJ2-5; 11 bases agree with TRBD2. The J call is in doubt because the DNA end fits TRBJ2-7 better. This CDR3 comprises 15 residues. Germline V gives CDR1 SNHLY, CDR2 FYNNEI. CDR3 in amino acids: CASSQMTSGKYEQYF. In nucleotides, the CDR3 is TGTGCCAGCAGTCAGATGACTAGCGGGAAGTACGAGCAGTACTTC.

The chain combines TRBV20-1 with TRBJ1-1; D gene ambiguous. The CDR3 runs 11 residues. Germline V gene data show CDR1 as DFQATT and CDR2 as SNEGSKA (reference sequence). The V end was cut by 6 bases, the J end by 6 bases, with 11 bases between. The CDR3 nucleotides are TGCAGTGCCCCTCGCGGGGCTGAAGCTTTCTTT. Translation gives CSAPRGAEAFF.

This clone appeared a few times. CDR3 sequence: CASSLTGGDTIYF. CDR3 DNA: TGTGCCAGCAGCTTGACAGGGGGAGACACCATATATTTT. The chain couples TRBV7-9 to TRBJ1-3; 9 nucleotides align to TRBD1. The trim removed 3 bases at V and 8 bases at J, leaving 2 bases unmatched. The CDR3 consists of 13 residues. Germline-derived CDR1 and CDR2 are SEHNR and FQNEAQ (reference sequence). Looking up the rest from reference TRBV7-9 and TRBJ1-3 gives the full variable domain: DTGVSQNPRHKITKRGQNVTFRCDPISEHNRLYWYRQTLGQGPEFLTYFQNEAQLEKSRLLSDRFSAERPKGSFSTLEIQRTEQGDSAMYLCASSLTGGDTIYFGEGSWLTVV.

This chain connects TRBV12-5 to TRBJ2-1; 8 nucleotides align to TRBD1. The CDR3 loop spans 15 amino acids. Losses at the gene ends were 1 base for V and 7 bases for J; bases not matched to a gene: 6. The V gene's germline CDR1 is LGHNT and CDR2 FRNRAP. CDR3 region: CASGLGLTGGNEQFF. In DNA form, the CDR3 reads TGTGCTAGTGGTTTGGGACTCACAGGGGGTAATGAGCAGTTCTTC.

The J gene is TRBJ2-3, the V gene TRBV11-3; D is perhaps TRBD2 (6 bases). V lost 5 bases and J lost 4, with 13 bases in between. The CDR3 is made up of 14 amino acids. CDR1 is SGHNT, CDR2 YENEEA, per germline. CDR3 nucleotides: TGTGCCAGCAGCCCTACCTCGGGGGCAGATACGCAGTATTTT. Protein product: CASSPTSGADTQYF.

On this clone: The same CDR3 also results from other DNA sequences found in this sample. The chain joins TRBV2 to TRBJ2-6; no reliable D call. Germline V gives CDR1 SNHLY, CDR2 FYNNEI. The CDR3 is 14 amino acids. V dropped 6 bases and J dropped 1 base, with 7 bases sitting between them. Here the CDR3 DNA reads TGTGCCAGCAGACGGAGTTCTGGGGCCAACGTCCTGACTTTC. This translates into CASRRSSGANVLTF. Supplemented by reference TRBV2 and TRBJ2-6, the full variable domain reads EPEVTQTPSHQVTQMGQEVILRCVPISNHLYFYWYRQILGQKVEFLVSFYNNEISEKSEIFDDQFSVERPDGSNFTLKIRSTKLEDSAMYFCASRRSSGANVLTFGAGSRLTVL.

This clone was recorded a few times. The chain employs TRBV19 and TRBJ2-7; TRBD1 is a possible D gene (5 bases). Trimming left V 3 bases short and J 4 bases short, with 13 bases between. The CDR3 spans 14 residues. Germline CDR1 and CDR2: LNHDA and SQIVND (reference sequence). CDR3 loop: CASSIKTRDYEQYF. The CDR3 DNA is TGTGCCAGTAGTATCAAGACCAGGGATTACGAGCAGTACTTC.

The chain employs TRBV5-6 and TRBJ2-7; tentative D call: TRBD1 (5 bases). Trimming removed 0 bases at V and 0 bases at J, with 16 bases between. Germline V gives CDR1 SGHDT, CDR2 YYEEEE. The length of the CDR3 is 17 residues. The CDR3 is CASSLASNRPSSYEQYF. In DNA, the CDR3 is TGTGCCAGCAGCTTGGCAAGCAACAGGCCTAGCTCCTACGAGCAGTACTTC. Based on the CDR3 plus reference TRBV5-6 and TRBJ2-7, the full variable domain is DAGVTQSPTHLIKTRGQQVTLRCSPKSGHDTVSWYQQALGQGPQFIFQYYEEEERQRGNFPDRFSGHQFPNYSSELNVNALLLGDSALYLCASSLASNRPSSYEQYFGPGTRLTVT.

The rearrangement uses TRBV7-8 and TRBJ2-3; D might be TRBD2 (6 bases). Germline V gene data show CDR1 as SGHVS and CDR2 as FQNEAQ. This CDR3 has 14 amino acids. Trimming pared 5 bases from V and 3 bases from J, leaving 12 bases between. CDR3 bases: TGTGCCAGCAGCATTCGGGAGTGGACAGATACGCAGTATTTT. It codes for CASSIREWTDTQYF.

The chain employs TRBV14 and TRBJ2-7; D perhaps matches TRBD2 (5 bases). The ends were cut back, 5 bases at V and 4 bases at J, with 18 bases in the middle. This CDR3 is 15 amino acids long. Germline V gene sequence: CDR1 SGHDN, CDR2 FVKESK. CDR3: CASSSDSFGVYEQYF. For the CDR3, the DNA is TGTGCCAGCAGCTCCGACTCCTTCGGGGTGTACGAGCAGTACTTC.

The chain employs TRBV29-1 and TRBJ1-2; the match to TRBD1 covers 8 bases. The germline V gene encodes CDR1 SQVTM and CDR2 ANQGSEA. V shed 6 bases, J shed 2 bases, and the junction held 8 bases outside the gene matches. This CDR3 is 14 amino acids long. In nucleotides, the CDR3 is TGCAGCGTGGCGACAGGGGTTCGGAACTATGGCTACACCTTC. The encoded protein is CSVATGVRNYGYTF.

This chain joins TRBV7-2 and TRBJ2-7; D possibly corresponds to TRBD2 (5 bases). This CDR3 spans 14 amino acids. Germline V gene sequence: CDR1 SGHTA, CDR2 FQGNSA. V lost 4 bases to trimming and J lost 3 bases, with 13 bases between them. This CDR3 is CASSSYSDYYEQYF. For the CDR3, the DNA is TGTGCCAGCAGCTCCTACTCAGACTACTACGAGCAGTACTTC.

This chain joins TRBV7-2 and TRBJ2-7; 8 bases map to TRBD1. Germline CDR1 and CDR2: SGHTA and FQGNSA. This CDR3 is 14 amino acids long. J gave up 5 bases and V 5 bases, and 8 bases lay outside the gene matches. This CDR3 is CASSTPGGGNEQYF. The DNA for the CDR3 is TGTGCCAGCAGCACCCCAGGGGGCGGGAACGAGCAGTACTTC.

The rearrangement uses TRBV30 and TRBJ2-1; D is possibly TRBD2 (5 bases). Germline CDR1 and CDR2: GTSNPN and SVGIG (reference sequence). Trimming took 8 bases from V and 3 from J, leaving 14 bases between them. The CDR3 covers 13 residues. CDR3 bases: TGTGCCCAAAAAAGTCGGGGCTACAATGAGCAGTTCTTC. Amino acid sequence: CAQKSRGYNEQFF.

The chain employs TRBV10-3 and TRBJ1-2; 9 positions agree with TRBD1. J lost 6 bases, V lost 5 bases, and 7 bases had no gene match. The germline gives CDR1 ENHRY, CDR2 SYGVKD. This CDR3 has 14 amino acids. The CDR3 DNA sequence: TGTGCCATCAGTCCCGGGACAGGGAGCAATGGCTACACCTTC. Translated, it gives CAISPGTGSNGYTF.

The chain is built from TRBV29-1 and TRBJ2-7; 7 positions agree with TRBD1. This CDR3 has 14 amino acids. The J segment lost 3 bases and the V segment lost 1 base, leaving 6 bases of the junction unmatched. Germline V CDR1 and CDR2: SQVTM, ANQGSEA. In DNA, the CDR3 is TGCAGCGTTGAAGGGACAGGCAACGACTACGAGCAGTACTTC. Translation gives CSVEGTGNDYEQYF.

This clone has only a few counts. The chain recombines TRBV5-4 with TRBJ1-4; a weak D match, TRBD1 (5 bases). This CDR3 is 15 amino acids long. The V end lost 0 bases, the J end lost 3 bases, and 9 bases lay between the germline ends. Germline lookup yields CDR1 SGHNT and CDR2 YYREEE (reference sequence). The CDR3 is CASSLGQNPNEKLFF. As DNA, the CDR3 is TGTGCCAGCAGCTTGGGACAGAATCCTAATGAAAAACTGTTTTTT.

As for this clone: Compared with germline, one end of the junction differs, possibly owing to a read error. The V call is TRBV25-1, the J call TRBJ1-1; TRBD1 matches 11 bases. CDR1 is MGHDK and CDR2 is SYGVNS in the germline V gene. This CDR3 region has 16 residues. DNA of the CDR3: TGTGCCAGCAGTGAAAGGAGGGACAGGGGGAACCCTGAAGCTTTCTTT. Translating it yields CASSERRDRGNPEAFF.

The V and J genes are TRBV11-3 and TRBJ1-1; D perhaps matches TRBD1 (5 bases). Germline-derived CDR1 and CDR2 are SGHNT and YENEEA. V dropped 4 bases and J dropped 12 bases, with 9 bases sitting between them. This CDR3 is built from 10 residues. The chain's CDR3 is CASSSGETFF. The CDR3 DNA follows: TGTGCCAGCAGCTCGGGGGAAACTTTCTTT.

This rearrangement joins TRBV5-6 to TRBJ2-1; tentatively, D is TRBD2 (6 bases). The V gene's germline CDR1 is SGHDT and CDR2 YYEEEE. This CDR3 is 17 amino acids long. V lost 0 bases, J lost 4 bases, and 17 bases lay in between. The CDR3 DNA sequence: TGTGCCAGCAGCTTGGGCCGCTTAGCGGTCGGGTACAATGAGCAGTTCTTC. It codes for CASSLGRLAVGYNEQFF.

V usage is TRBV30 and J usage is TRBJ2-3, with TRBD2 matching over 7 bases. The CDR3 has 14 residues. The J segment lost 2 bases and the V segment lost 1 base, leaving 3 bases of the junction unmatched. CDR1 is GTSNPN, CDR2 SVGIG, per germline (reference sequence). The CDR3 here is CAWSAAGSTDTQYF. The DNA for the CDR3 is TGTGCCTGGAGTGCAGCGGGATCCACAGATACGCAGTATTTT.

This clone showed up just a few times. The rearrangement joins TRBV7-9 to TRBJ2-5; 11 bases match TRBD2. TRBJ2-7 matches the DNA end more closely, so the J call is doubtful. The germline V gene encodes CDR1 SEHNR and CDR2 FQNEAQ (reference sequence). The CDR3 has 16 amino acids. Here the CDR3 reads CASSPLLAGVIYEQYF. The DNA for the CDR3 is TGTGCCAGCAGCCCCTTACTAGCGGGAGTGATCTACGAGCAGTACTTC.